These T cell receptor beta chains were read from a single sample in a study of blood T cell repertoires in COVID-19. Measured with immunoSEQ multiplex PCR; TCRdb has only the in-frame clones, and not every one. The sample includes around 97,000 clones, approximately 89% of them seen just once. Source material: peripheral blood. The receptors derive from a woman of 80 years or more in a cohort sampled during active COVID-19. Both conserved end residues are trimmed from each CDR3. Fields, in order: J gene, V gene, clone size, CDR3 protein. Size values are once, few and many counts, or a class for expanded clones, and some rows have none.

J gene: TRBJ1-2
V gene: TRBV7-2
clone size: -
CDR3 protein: ASSLGANGYT

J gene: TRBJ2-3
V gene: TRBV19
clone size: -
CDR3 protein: ASSPFRTSGMRGDTQY

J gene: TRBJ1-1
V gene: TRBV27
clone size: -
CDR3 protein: ASSLKERGTEAF

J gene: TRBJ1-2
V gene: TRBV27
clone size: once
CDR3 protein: ASSLDTLVYGYT

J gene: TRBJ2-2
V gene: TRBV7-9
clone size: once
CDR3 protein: ASSFLSGVLAGELF

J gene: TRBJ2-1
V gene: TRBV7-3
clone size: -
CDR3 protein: ASSLTLGANDNEQF

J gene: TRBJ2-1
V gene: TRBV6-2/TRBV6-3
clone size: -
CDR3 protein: ASTPLLVRKSEQF

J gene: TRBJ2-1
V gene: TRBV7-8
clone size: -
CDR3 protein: ASSLAFSSGGITYNEQF

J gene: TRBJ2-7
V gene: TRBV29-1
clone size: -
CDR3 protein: SVEEGQGAAKQY

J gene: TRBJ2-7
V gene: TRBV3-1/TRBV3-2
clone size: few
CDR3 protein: ASSPGSLYEQY

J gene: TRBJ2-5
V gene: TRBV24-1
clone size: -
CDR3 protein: ATSDRLAGETQY

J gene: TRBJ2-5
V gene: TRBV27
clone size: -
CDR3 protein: ASSLLGTNLGETQY

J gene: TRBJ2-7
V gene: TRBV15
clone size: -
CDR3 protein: ATSRDIAMQY

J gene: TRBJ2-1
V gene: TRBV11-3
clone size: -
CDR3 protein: ASSSRDRVNEQF

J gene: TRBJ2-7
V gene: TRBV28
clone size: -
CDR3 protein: ASNAGGTASYEQY

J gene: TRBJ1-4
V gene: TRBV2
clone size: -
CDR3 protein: ASRGGTGTNEKLF

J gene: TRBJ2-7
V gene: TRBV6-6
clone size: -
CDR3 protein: ASRVAGGPYEQY

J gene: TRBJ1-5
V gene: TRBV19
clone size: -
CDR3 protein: ASSIAGISNQPQH

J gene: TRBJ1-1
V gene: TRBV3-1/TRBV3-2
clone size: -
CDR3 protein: ASSRRTDTEAF

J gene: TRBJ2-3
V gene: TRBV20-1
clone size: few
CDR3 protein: SASRQGATDTQY

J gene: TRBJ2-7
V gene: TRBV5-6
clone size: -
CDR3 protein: ASSWKQEHYEQY

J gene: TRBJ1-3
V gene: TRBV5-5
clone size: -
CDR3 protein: ASSLESGGTGNTIY

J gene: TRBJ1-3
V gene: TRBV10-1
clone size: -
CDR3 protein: ASLIQGGVGRRNTIY

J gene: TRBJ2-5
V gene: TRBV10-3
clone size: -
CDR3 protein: AISEVGAPLPLETQY

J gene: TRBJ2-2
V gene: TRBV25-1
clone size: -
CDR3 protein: ASSDTRQGDTGELF

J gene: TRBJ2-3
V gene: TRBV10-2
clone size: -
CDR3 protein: ASSDGPGRATDTQY

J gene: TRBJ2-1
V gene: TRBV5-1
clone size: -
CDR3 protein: ASSLGDGYEV

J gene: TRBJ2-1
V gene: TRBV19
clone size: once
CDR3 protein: ASSGLAGGPRNEQF

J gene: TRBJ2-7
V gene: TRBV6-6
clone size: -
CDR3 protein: ASRRQGESYEQY

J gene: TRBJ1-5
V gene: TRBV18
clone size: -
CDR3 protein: ASSPRPGDQPQH

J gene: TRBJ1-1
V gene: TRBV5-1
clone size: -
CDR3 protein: ASSFDGTGEAF

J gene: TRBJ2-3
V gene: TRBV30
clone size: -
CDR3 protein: AWGSGGRTDTQY

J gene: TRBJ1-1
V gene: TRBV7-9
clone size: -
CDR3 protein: ASSLVVTEAF

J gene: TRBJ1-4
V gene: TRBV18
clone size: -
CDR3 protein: ASSYRGGKLF

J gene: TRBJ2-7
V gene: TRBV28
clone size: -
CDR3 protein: ASRTGTGLIYEQY

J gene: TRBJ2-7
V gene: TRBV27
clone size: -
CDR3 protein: ASSFIRLAGGYEQY

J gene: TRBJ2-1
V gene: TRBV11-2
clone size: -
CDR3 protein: ASSLESGYEQF

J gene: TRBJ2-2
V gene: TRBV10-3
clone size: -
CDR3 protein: AISGGSGSTGTGELF

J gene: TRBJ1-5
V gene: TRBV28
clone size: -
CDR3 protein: ASSSSDRESQPQH

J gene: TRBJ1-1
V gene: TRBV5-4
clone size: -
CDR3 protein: ASSLAGQMNTEAF

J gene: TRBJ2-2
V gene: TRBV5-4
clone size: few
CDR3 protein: ASSWETSGGTGELF

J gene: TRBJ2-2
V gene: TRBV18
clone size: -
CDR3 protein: ASSPSQGEFGELF

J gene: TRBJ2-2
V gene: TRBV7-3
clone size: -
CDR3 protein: ASSLDYTGELF

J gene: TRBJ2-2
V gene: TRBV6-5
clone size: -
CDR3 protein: ASGPGQGGIGELF

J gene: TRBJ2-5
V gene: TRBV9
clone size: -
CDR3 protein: ASSVTALGGETQY

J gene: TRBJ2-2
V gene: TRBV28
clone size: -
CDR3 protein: ASSHYRATGELF

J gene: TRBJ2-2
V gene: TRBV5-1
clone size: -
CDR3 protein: ASSVTSGRTDGELF

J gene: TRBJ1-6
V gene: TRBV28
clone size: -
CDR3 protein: ASRPAPSGGSPLH

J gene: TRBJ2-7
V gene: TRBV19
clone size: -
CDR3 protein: ASSIAVASYEQY

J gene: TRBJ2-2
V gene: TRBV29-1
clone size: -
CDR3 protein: SVGVQLNTGELF

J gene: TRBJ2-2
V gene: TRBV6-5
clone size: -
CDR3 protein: ASSRSAGELF

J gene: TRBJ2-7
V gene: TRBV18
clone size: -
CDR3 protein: ASSPQSMGQGVSEQY

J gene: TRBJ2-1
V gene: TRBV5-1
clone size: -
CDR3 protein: ASSQSPRDRGWNEQF

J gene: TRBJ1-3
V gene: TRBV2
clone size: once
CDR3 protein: ASSGQSFSGNTIY

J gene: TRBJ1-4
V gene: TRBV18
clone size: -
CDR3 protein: ASSLGTSSHEKLF